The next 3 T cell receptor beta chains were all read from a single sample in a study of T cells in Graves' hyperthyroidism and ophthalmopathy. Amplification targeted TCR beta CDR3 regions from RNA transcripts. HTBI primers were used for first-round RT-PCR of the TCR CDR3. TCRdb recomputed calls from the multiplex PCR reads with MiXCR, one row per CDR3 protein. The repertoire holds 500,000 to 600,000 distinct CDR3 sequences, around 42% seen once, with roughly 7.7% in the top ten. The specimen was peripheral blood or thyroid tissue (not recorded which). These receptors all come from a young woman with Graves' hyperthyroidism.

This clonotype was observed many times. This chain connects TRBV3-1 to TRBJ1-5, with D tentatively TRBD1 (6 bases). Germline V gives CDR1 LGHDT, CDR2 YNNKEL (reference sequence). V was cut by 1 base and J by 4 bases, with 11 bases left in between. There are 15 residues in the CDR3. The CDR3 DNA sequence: TGTGCCAGCAGCCAAGGGACAGCAAAAAATCAGCCCCAGCATTTT. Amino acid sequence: CASSQGTAKNQPQHF.

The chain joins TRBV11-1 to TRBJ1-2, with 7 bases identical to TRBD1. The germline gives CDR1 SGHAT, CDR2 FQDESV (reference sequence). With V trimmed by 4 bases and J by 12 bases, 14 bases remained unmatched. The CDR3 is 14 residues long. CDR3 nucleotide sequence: TGTGCCAGCAGCTCGTCACAGGGGATAGCCTGGCACACCTTC. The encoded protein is CASSSSQGIAWHTF.

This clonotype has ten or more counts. The DNA for the CDR3 is TGTGCCAGCAGCCAAGATCGGGGACAAGGGGCACGGGAGACCCAGTACTTC. It is translated as CASSQDRGQGARETQYF. The chain is built from TRBV4-2 and TRBJ2-5; a weak D match, TRBD1 (6 bases). This CDR3 is built from 17 residues. Trimming pared 0 bases from V and 5 bases from J, leaving 19 bases between. Per germline, CDR1 LGHNA and CDR2 YNFKEQ.